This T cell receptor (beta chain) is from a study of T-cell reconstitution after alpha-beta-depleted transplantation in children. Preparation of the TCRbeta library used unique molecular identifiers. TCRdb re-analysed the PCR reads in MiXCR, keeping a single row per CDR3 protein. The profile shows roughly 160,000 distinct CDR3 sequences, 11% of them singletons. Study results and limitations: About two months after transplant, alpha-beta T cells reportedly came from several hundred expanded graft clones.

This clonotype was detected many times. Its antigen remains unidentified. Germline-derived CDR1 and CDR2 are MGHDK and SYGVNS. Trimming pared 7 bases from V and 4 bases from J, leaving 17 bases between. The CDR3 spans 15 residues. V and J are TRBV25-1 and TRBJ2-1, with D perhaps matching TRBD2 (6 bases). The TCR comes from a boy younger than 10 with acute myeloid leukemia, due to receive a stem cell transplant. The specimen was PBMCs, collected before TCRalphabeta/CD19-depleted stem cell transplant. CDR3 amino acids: CASNPSGVLYNEQFF. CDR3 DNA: TGTGCCAGCAACCCTTCGGGAGTTTTGTACAATGAGCAGTTCTTC.